This T cell receptor (beta chain) was recovered during a study of blood T cells in healthy people across ages. Study details: Template switching retrieved approximately one barcoded beta molecule for each two T cells.

Combining a sample-barcoded 5' primer with a J-beta primer mix, a second PCR ran for 7 to 11 cycles. TCRdb re-called the 5' RACE reads with MiXCR, one entry per CDR3 protein. Of roughly 1.6 million distinct CDR3 sequences detected, around 36% appear once; the ten largest clones hold approximately 11%. Whole-study findings and limits: Strong correlation was found linking TCR beta diversity to naive T cell percentage.

This clonotype has only a few counts. Its matching antigen is unknown. The J segment lost 5 bases and the V segment lost 3 bases, leaving 15 bases of the junction unmatched. CDR3 size: 18 residues. Germline CDR1 and CDR2: SGHRS and YFSETQ. The V call is TRBV5-1, the J call TRBJ2-3; 10 positions match TRBD1. The TCR comes from a woman in her twenties or thirties in good health. The sample comprised blood. CDR3 residues: CASSSLLPGTGDEDTQYF. The CDR3 nucleotides are TGCGCCAGCAGCTCTCTCCTACCCGGGACAGGGGATGAAGATACGCAGTATTTT.